This T cell receptor beta chain was identified during a study of tissue T cells after allogeneic stem cell transplantation. This CDR3 has 10 amino acids. Deletions cut 5 bases from V and 3 bases from J, with 1 base between. Germline V CDR1 and CDR2: NNHNN, SYGAGS (reference sequence). Method: immunoSEQ multiplex PCR; TCRdb's copy keeps in-frame clones and lacks some. The table includes roughly 4,000 clones, around half detected once. Study-wide points: Few T cell clones were shared across patients, but motif clusters showed tissue-specific shared signatures. Within patients, tissue anatomy strongly shaped TCR repertoire composition. Which tissue TCRs were alloreactive or antigen-specific was not determined. Some clones might be persisting host cells.

Turning to this clone: Its antigen is still unknown. The gene names here belong to mouse. The CDR3 extends 1 residue past the end of the read, so its final part is completed from the germline J gene.

The time point denotes: mouse harvest day 7 after allogeneic transplant. Mouse grafts combined 10^7 T-cell-depleted bone marrow cells with 10^6 splenic CD5+ T cells. The sequence derives from a female BALB/c mouse given C57BL/6 T cells with graft-versus-host disease after an allogeneic hematopoietic cell transplant. The sequenced sample consisted of lymph node tissue. This rearrangement joins TRBV13-2 to TRBJ2-3; D gene uncertain. The part of the CDR3 DNA that was read is TGTGCCAGCGGGGCAGAAACGCTGTAT. Protein: CASGAETLY. The whole CDR3 sequence reads CASGAETLYF.